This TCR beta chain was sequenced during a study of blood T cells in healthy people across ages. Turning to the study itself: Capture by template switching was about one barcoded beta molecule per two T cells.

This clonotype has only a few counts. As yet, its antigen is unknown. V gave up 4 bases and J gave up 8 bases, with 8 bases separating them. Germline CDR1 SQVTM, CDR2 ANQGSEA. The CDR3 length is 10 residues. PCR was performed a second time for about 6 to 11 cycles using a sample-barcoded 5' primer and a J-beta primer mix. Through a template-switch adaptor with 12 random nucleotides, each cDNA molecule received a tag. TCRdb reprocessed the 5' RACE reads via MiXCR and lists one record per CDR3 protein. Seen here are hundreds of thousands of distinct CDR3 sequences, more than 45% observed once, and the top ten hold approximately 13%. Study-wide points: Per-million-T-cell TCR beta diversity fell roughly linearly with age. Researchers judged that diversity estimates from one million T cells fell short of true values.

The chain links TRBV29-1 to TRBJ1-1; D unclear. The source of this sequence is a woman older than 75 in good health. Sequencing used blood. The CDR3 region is CSVGFREAFF. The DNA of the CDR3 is TGCAGCGTTGGTTTCAGGGAAGCTTTCTTT.